Detailed here is one T cell receptor (beta chain). The antigen is unknown. Generated by immunoSEQ multiplex PCR, the TCRdb table keeps only in-frame clones and is missing some. Here the sample spans 2 million to 2.5 million clones, just under 95% being singletons. The source of the sample is a study of shared clonotypes between healthy human individuals. Looking at the study overall: CD4 naive and memory got three plates each, CD8 naive two, CD8 memory one.

Study-level findings and limits: Clonotype sharing among the donors was expected to vary with sequencing depth. The study found lower generation probabilities in non-shared clonotypes than in those shared by all four donors.

This CDR3 has 16 amino acids. Germline values: CDR1 SGHRS, CDR2 YFSETQ. The V segment lost 0 bases and the J segment 4 bases; nucleotides outside the gene matches: 7. The V and J genes are TRBV5-1 and TRBJ2-3; 8 bases align to TRBD2. This clonotype was sampled from a man aged 18 to 30 in good health. Some clones in this sample may be carry-over from other donors' samples. The sample taken for sequencing was naive CD4+ T cells from PBMCs. As for subset: CD45RA+ positively selected. CDR3: CASSLGGAGVADTQYF. CDR3 DNA sequence: TGCGCCAGCAGCTTGGGCGGAGCGGGAGTCGCAGATACGCAGTATTTT.